What follows are 5 T cell receptor beta chains derived from one specimen sequenced in a study of post-analysis software for immune sequencing data. Overall study results and limits: In patients, TRBV5-6, TRBV5-1 and TRBV20-1 belonged to five or six TRBV segments found more frequently than in controls.

These receptors' antigens are unknown. Built from TCR beta cDNA, the libraries had unique molecular identifiers in them. TCRdb re-called the PCR reads through MiXCR, storing one row per CDR3 protein. The data contain a few hundred thousand distinct CDR3 sequences, 35% to 40% of them singletons. The sample taken for sequencing was blood. The receptor set was obtained from a girl aged 5-17 years with multiple sclerosis.

This clonotype was recorded many times. The V call is TRBV29-1, the J call TRBJ1-6; no firm D call. V was shortened by 6 bases and J by 7 bases, with 16 bases between the two germline ends. CDR1 and CDR2 from the germline V gene are SQVTM and ANQGSEA. The CDR3 spans 14 residues. The CDR3 sequence: CSVRTGQENSPLHF. The CDR3 DNA sequence: TGCAGCGTGAGGACCGGGCAGGAGAATTCACCCCTCCACTTT.

This clonotype was found a few times. J is TRBJ2-7 and V is TRBV21-1; the table's D call TRBD1 went unverified against the DNA. TRBV21-1 is reported as a pseudogene. The CDR3 is 17 residues long. The CDR3 DNA reads as TGTGCCAGCAGCGCAAAGTGGGCCGGGACCGAGGACTACGAGCAGTACTTC. Its translation is CASSAKWAGTEDYEQYF.

This rearrangement joins TRBV9 to TRBJ2-2; possible D gene TRBD2, 5 bases. The germline V gene has CDR1 SGDLS and CDR2 YYNGEE. V lost 2 bases to trimming and J lost 6 bases, with 14 bases between them. This CDR3 has 15 amino acids. CDR3 in DNA: TGTGCCAGCAGCGTGGCCTTCTTGGAGGCCGGGGAGCTGTTTTTT. This translates into CASSVAFLEAGELFF.

A remark on this clonotype: A much more abundant neighbour one base away suggests this may be a read error. The genes are TRBV4-1 and TRBJ1-5; 7 positions match TRBD1. V was pared by 2 bases and J by 15 bases, with 13 bases of the junction left unmatched. The CDR3 is 14 residues long. The germline CDR1 and CDR2 sequences are MGHRA and YSYEKL. CDR3 DNA sequence: TGCGCCAGCAGCCAACTAGGACAGGCTCACGGACGGCATTTT. Translated: CASSQLGQAHGRHF.

As regards this clonotype: Since a much larger clone is just one base distant, this may be a read error. This chain links TRBV5-1 with TRBJ2-1; 11 positions agree with TRBD2. Germline V gives CDR1 SGHRS, CDR2 YFSETQ. CDR3 length: 17 residues. The CDR3 is CASSEGLAGSSNNEQFF. DNA of the CDR3: TGCGCCAGCAGCGAAGGACTAGCGGGTAGCTCCAACAATGAGCAGTTCTTC.